The T cell receptor beta chain described here comes from a study of response to subunit inactivated influenza vaccine. TCRdb passed the RT-PCR reads through MiXCR, listing each CDR3 protein once. The repertoire has 700,000 to 900,000 distinct CDR3 sequences, about 20% of them found once; the top ten carry about 9.4%. Overall study findings and caveats: It was suggested by the authors that few new T cells are recruited by each seasonal influenza vaccination.

This clonotype was recorded many times. Its antigen is unidentified. The receptor was derived from a man in his forties or fifties who received an inactivated influenza vaccine. The sequencing here drew on PBMCs from blood, taken about 5 days after vaccination.

This CDR3 is CASSQIGMSYEQYF. CDR3 sequence (DNA): TGCGCCAGCAGCCAGATCGGGATGTCCTACGAGCAGTACTTC. The chain is built from TRBV4-1 and TRBJ2-7; tentative D call: TRBD2 (5 bases). CDR3 length: 14 amino acids. Germline CDR1 and CDR2: MGHRA and YSYEKL. Trimming stripped 3 bases from V and 1 base from J, with 10 bases between.